This T cell receptor (beta chain) was recovered during a study of human versus mouse CDR3 diversity and MHC coevolution (dated by TCRdb to about 2017). Regarding the complete study: According to reports, the immunoSEQ assay can detect one in 200,000 T cells and keeps multiplex PCR amplification bias to a minimum. Valid reads per sample ranged from roughly 5.5 x 10^6 to 1.8 x 10^7 across mouse and human samples. Human naive CD4 T cell repertoires were used as a reference for TCR selection on multiple MHC II alleles and were compared with human-TCR-locus transgenic mice carrying single MHC II. The human cohort was made up of three healthy volunteer blood donors, who at collection were aged 30 to 40, 40 to 50 and 60 to 69, one donor in each range. The full study reports these points: Because human T cells were selected on roughly six MHC II alleles, repertoire diversity in humans and mice was not considered directly comparable. On average, more CDR3 deletions and insertions were observed in humans than in mice, indicating greater exonuclease and TdT activity. Most of the three human donors showed the lowest clonal inequality scores among all compared groups. The largest TCR beta repertoire, 1.5 million to 2 million clonotypes, was estimated by iCHAO1 for humans, a finding likely attributable to selection by multiple MHC II molecules.

The QIAGEN blood and tissue kit was used to extract genomic DNA from sorted cells, and the DNA was quantified on a NanoDrop 1000. Deep sequencing and quantification of TCR alpha and beta chains were performed on the immunoSEQ platform by multiplex PCR of genomic DNA. The source study handled its data this way. IMGT gene and region definitions were used for annotation of the TCR sequences. As a stand-in for the preselection repertoire, out-of-frame rearrangements were used and set against in-frame clonotypes. To estimate repertoire size, the study used the iCHAO1 estimator that comes with the immunoSEQ platform. A Gini index, which is based on the Lorenz curve, was applied to in-frame amino acid clonotypes to measure clonal inequality. Shared clonotypes were counted with the intersect function of the R package tcR, and similarity was scored with the Jaccard index. Frequencies of V, J and V-J usage were subjected to principal component analysis with the R prcomp function, without normalization. The source is immuneACCESS, and TCRdb retained only in-frame sequences with V and J called. Part of the clones is not carried over; for the studies checked, unresolved V genes explain less than half of this, and the remainder is unexplained. From that table come the V and J calls and clone size; the DNA was used to work out D and trimming. The sample table contains about 83,000 clones; only one count was recorded for about nine tenths of them. Less than 0.16% of the sample is held by the ten biggest clonotypes.

Naive CD4 T cells, defined as CD45RO-negative and CD62L-positive, were isolated from PBMCs by fluorescence-activated cell sorting. From each donor, about 50 ml of fresh peripheral blood was taken, and Ficoll density centrifugation was then used to isolate PBMCs. Cells were sorted on a FACSAria III instrument, and every sample had a purity above 85%. The V and J ends are trimmed by 5 bases and 9 bases, leaving 13 bases between them. The CDR3 spans 11 residues, from the cysteine through the phenylalanine. Just CDR3 DNA is preserved here, 33 bases in frame from base 1. CDR1 and CDR2, per the germline V gene (reference sequence), are GTSNPN and SVGIG. Of note for this clone: The antigen this receptor binds is unknown. No base quality information exists; no much larger clone differs at one position.

The clonotype originates from a person aged 25 to 69 in good health. The sequence links TRBV30 to TRBJ1-2; the D gene is possibly TRBD1, with 6 bases matching. Sequencing was carried out using naive CD4+ T cells from blood. Explained via the paper, the cell subset or site label denotes: CD45RO-negative CD62L-positive naive CD4 T cells. This receptor has the CDR3 CAWGVGASYTF. In nucleotide form, the sequence is TGTGCCTGGGGAGTGGGGGCGAGCTACACCTTC.